The clone carrying this TCR beta chain showed up just a few times. This record comes from a study of patients and donors after allogeneic stem cell transplantation. TCRdb fed the RT-PCR reads into MiXCR, producing one record per CDR3 protein. Among 160,000 or so distinct CDR3 sequences, about 24% were seen once, and the ten largest hold roughly a quarter. The CDR3 is 13 residues long. Germline assignment: CDR1 DFQATT and CDR2 SNEGSKA (reference sequence). V lost 6 bases and J 8 bases, leaving 17 bases between the germline ends. The sequenced material came from blood, either unsorted or a sorted T cell fraction (not recorded which). This clonotype originated in a human donor who was either an allogeneic HSCT recipient or a stem cell or donor lymphocyte infusion donor (not recorded which). It is not recorded whose cells these are; they may come from a transplant donor. The chain combines TRBV20-1 with TRBJ2-1, with D possibly TRBD2 on 5 matching bases. As DNA, the CDR3 is TGCAGTGCCACCACTTACACCGGGGATGAGCAGTTCTTC. Translating it yields CSATTYTGDEQFF.